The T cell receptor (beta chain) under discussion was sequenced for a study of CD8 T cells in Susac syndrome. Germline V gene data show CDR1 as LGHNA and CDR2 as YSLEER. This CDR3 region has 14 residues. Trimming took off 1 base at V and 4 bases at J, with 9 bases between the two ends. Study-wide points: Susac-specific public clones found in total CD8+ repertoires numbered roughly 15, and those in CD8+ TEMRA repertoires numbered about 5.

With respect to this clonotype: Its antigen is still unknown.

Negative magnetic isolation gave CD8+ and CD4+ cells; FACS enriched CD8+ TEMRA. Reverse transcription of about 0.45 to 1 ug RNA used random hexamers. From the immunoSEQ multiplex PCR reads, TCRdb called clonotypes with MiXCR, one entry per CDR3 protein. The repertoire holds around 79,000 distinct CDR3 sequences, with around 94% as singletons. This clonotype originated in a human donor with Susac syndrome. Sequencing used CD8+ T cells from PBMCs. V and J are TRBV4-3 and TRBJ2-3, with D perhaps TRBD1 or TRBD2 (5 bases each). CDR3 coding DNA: TGCGCCAGCAGCCAAGGGGACGGCGCAGATACGCAGTATTTT. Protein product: CASSQGDGADTQYF.